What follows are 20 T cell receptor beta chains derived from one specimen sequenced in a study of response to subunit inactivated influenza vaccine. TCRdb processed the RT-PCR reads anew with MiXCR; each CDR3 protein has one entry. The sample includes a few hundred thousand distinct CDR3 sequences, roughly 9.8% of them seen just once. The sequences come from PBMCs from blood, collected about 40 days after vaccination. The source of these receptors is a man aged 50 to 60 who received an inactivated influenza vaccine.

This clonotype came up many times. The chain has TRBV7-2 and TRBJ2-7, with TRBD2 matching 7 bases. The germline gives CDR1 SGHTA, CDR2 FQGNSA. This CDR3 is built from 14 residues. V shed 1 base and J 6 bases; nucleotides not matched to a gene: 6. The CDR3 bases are TGTGCCAGCAGCTTAGAAGGCGGGAGAGGCGAGCAGTACTTC. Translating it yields CASSLEGGRGEQYF.

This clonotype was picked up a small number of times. CDR3 region: CASRPHLGQGDTQYF. CDR3 bases: TGTGCCAGCCGACCCCATTTAGGACAGGGAGATACGCAGTATTTT. The J gene is TRBJ2-3, the V gene TRBV7-2, with TRBD1 matching 8 bases. This CDR3 contains 15 residues. CDR1 and CDR2 (germline): SGHTA, FQGNSA. With 8 bases clipped from V and 5 bases from J, the junction kept 12 bases outside the gene matches.

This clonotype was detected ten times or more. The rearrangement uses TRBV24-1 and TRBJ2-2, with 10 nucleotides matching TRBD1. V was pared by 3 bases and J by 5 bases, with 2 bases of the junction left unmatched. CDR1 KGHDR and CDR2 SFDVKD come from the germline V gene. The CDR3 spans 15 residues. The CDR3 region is CATSDPGQGTGELFF. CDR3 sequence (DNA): TGTGCCACCAGTGATCCGGGACAGGGGACCGGGGAGCTGTTTTTT.

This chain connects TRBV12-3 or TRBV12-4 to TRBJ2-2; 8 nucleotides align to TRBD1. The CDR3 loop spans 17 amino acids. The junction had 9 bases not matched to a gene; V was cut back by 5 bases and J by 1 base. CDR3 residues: CASSDPGGQVNTGELFF. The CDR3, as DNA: TGTGCCAGCAGTGACCCTGGGGGACAGGTGAACACCGGGGAGCTGTTTTTT.

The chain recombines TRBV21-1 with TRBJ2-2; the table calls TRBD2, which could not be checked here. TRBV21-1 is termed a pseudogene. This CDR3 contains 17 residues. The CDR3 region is CASSNSGLAGETGELFF. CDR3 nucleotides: TGTGCCAGCAGCAATTCAGGACTAGCGGGAGAGACCGGGGAGCTGTTTTTT.

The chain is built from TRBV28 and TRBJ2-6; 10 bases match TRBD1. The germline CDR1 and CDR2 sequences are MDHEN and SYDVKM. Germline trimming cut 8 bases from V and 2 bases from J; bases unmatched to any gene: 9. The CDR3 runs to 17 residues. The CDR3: CASLGGQGRPGANVLTF. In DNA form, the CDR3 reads TGTGCCAGCCTGGGGGGACAGGGGAGACCTGGGGCCAACGTCCTGACTTTC.

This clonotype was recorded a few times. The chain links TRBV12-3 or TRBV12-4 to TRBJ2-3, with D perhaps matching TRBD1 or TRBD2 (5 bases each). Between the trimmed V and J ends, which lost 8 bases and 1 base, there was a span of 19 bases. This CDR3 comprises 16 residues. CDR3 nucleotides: TGTGCCAGCCCTCCGGGGCTCCGGATGGGCACAGATACGCAGTATTTT. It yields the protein CASPPGLRMGTDTQYF.

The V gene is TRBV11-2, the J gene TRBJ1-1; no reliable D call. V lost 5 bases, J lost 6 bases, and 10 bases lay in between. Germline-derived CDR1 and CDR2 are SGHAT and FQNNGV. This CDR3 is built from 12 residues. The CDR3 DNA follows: TGTGCCAGCAGCGGTCGTAGAGCTGAAGCTTTCTTT. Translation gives CASSGRRAEAFF.

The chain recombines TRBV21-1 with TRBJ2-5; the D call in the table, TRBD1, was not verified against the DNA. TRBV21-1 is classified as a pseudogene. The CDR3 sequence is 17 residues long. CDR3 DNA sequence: TGTGCCAGCAGCAAAGAGACTCGTGGACGGGGAAGAGAGACCCAGTACTTC. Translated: CASSKETRGRGRETQYF.

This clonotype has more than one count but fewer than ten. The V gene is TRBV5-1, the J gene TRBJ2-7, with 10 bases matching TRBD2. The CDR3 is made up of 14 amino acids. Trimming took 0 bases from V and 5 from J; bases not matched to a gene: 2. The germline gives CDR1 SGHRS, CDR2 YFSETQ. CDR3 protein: CASSLALAGDEQYF. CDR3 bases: TGCGCCAGCAGCTTGGCCCTAGCGGGAGACGAGCAGTACTTC.

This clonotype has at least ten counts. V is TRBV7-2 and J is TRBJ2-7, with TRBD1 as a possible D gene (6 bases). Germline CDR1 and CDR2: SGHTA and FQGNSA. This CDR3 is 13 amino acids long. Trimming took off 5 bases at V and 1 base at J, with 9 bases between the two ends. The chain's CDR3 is CASSPGHSYEQYF. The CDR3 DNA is TGTGCCAGCAGCCCGGGACATTCCTACGAGCAGTACTTC.

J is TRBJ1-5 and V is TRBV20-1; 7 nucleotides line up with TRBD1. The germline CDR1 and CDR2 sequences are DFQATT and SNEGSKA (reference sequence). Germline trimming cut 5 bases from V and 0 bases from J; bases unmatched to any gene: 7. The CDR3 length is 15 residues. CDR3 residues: CSAADRILSNQPQHF. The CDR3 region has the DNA TGCAGTGCTGCGGACAGGATACTTAGCAATCAGCCCCAGCATTTT.

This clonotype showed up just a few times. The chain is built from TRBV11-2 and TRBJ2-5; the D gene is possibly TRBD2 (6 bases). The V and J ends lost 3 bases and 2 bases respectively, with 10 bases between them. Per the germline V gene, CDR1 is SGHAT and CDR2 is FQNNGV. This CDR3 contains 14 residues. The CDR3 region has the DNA TGTGCCAGCAGCTTTCCTAGCGTACAAGAGACCCAGTACTTC. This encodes CASSFPSVQETQYF.

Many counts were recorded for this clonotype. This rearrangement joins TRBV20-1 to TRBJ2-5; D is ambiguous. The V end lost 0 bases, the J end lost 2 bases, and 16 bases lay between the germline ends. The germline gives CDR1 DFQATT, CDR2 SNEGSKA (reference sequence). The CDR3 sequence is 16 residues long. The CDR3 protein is CSARDSRERVQETQYF. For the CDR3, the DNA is TGCAGTGCTAGAGATTCGAGAGAAAGGGTACAAGAGACCCAGTACTTC.

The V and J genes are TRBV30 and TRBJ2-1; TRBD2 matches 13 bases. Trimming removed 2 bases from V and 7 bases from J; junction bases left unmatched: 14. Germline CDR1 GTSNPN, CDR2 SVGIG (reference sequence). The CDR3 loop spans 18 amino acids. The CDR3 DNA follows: TGTGCCTGGAGTTGGCGGACACTAGCGGGAGGGGCGGGAAATGAGCAGTTCTTC. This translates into CAWSWRTLAGGAGNEQFF.

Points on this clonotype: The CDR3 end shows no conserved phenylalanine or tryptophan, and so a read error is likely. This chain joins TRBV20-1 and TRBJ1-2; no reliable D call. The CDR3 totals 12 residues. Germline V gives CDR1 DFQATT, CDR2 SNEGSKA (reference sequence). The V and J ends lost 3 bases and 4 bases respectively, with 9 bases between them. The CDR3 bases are TGCAGTGCTAGGGGCCACATCTATGGCTACACCTTA. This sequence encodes CSARGHIYGYTL.

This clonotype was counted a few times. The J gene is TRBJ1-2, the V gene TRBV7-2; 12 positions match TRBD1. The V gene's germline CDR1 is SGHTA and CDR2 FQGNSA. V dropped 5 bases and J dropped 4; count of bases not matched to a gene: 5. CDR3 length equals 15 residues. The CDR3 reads CASSRPGQGAYGYTF. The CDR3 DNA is TGTGCCAGCAGCCGTCCGGGACAGGGGGCCTATGGCTACACCTTC.

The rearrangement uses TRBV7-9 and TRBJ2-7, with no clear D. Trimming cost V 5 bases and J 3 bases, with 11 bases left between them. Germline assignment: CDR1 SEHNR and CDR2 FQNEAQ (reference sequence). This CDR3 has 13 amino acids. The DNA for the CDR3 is TGTGCCAGCAGCCCCCCTAACTTCTACGAGCAGTACTTC. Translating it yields CASSPPNFYEQYF.

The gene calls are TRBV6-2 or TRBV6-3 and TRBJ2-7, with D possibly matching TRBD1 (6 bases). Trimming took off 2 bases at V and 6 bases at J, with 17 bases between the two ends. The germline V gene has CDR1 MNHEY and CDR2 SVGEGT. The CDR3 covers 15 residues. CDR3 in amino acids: CASSYGGRASTEQYF. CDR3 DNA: TGTGCCAGCAGTTACGGGGGCAGGGCAAGTACCGAGCAGTACTTC.

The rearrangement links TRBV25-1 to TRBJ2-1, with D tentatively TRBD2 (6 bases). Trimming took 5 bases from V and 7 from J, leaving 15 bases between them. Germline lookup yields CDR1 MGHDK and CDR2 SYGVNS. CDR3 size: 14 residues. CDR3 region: CASSLAGRGNEQFF. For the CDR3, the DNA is TGTGCCAGCAGTCTGGCAGGGCGGGGAAATGAGCAGTTCTTC.